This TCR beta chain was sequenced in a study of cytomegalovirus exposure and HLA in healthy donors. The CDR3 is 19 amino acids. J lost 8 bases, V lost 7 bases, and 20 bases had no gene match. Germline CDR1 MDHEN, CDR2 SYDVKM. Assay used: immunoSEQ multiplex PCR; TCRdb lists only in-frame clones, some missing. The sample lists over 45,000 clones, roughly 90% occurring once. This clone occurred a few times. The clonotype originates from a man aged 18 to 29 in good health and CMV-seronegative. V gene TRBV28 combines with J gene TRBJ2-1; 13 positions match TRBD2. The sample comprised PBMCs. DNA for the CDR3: TGTGCCAGCACCCAAGCCCCCAAACTAGCGGGAGGGCCAATCGATGAGCAGTTCTTC. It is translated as CASTQAPKLAGGPIDEQFF.